The 7 T cell receptor beta chains below all came from one sample that was sequenced in a study of blood T cell repertoires in COVID-19. Sequenced by immunoSEQ multiplex PCR; TCRdb stores in-frame clones only, minus some. The repertoire holds a few hundred thousand clones, with roughly 90% as singletons. Sequencing input: peripheral blood. All receptors derive from a man in his forties with acute or convalescent COVID-19.

This chain connects TRBV27 to TRBJ1-3; D gene ambiguous. V dropped 5 bases and J dropped 0 bases, with 5 bases sitting between them. The CDR3 contains 13 residues. The germline CDR1 and CDR2 sequences are MNHEY and SMNVEV (reference sequence). This CDR3 is CASSISSGNTIYF. CDR3 bases: TGTGCCAGCAGTATCAGCTCTGGAAACACCATATATTTT.

This clone showed up just a few times. This chain uses TRBV28 with TRBJ2-1; 12 nucleotides align to TRBD2. There are 16 residues in the CDR3. The trim removed 5 bases at V and 4 bases at J, leaving 6 bases unmatched. CDR1 and CDR2 from the germline V gene are MDHEN and SYDVKM. The CDR3 DNA sequence: TGTGCCAGCAGTCCCCTACTAGCGGGAGGATACAATGAGCAGTTCTTC. It specifies CASSPLLAGGYNEQFF.

The J gene is TRBJ1-1, the V gene TRBV2; the D gene is possibly TRBD1 (6 bases). V lost 2 bases and J lost 1, with 8 bases in between. CDR3 size: 14 residues. The germline V gene encodes CDR1 SNHLY and CDR2 FYNNEI. The CDR3 DNA follows: TGTGCCAGCAGTGAAAGGACAGCGAACACTGAAGCTTTCTTT. Its protein product is CASSERTANTEAFF.

The V call is TRBV7-8, the J call TRBJ1-2, with TRBD1 matching over 7 bases. This CDR3 region has 13 residues. V trimming: 4 bases; J trimming: 8 bases; junction bases outside the gene matches: 7. Germline values: CDR1 SGHVS, CDR2 FQNEAQ. In DNA form, the CDR3 reads TGTGCCAGCAGCTCCCGGACAGGAGTAGGCTACACCTTC. This gives the protein CASSSRTGVGYTF.

The chain combines TRBV28 with TRBJ2-3; 9 positions match TRBD2. The ends lost 5 bases at V and 5 bases at J; junction bases unmatched: 11. CDR3 size: 16 residues. From germline, CDR1 is MDHEN and CDR2 SYDVKM. CDR3 in DNA: TGTGCCAGCAGTCCTTCCCTTAGCGGGAGTATAGATACGCAGTATTTT. Translated, it gives CASSPSLSGSIDTQYF. Full variable domain (remainder filled in from reference TRBV28 and TRBJ2-3): DVKVTQSSRYLVKRTGEKVFLECVQDMDHENMFWYRQDPGLGLRLIYFSYDVKMKEKGDIPEGYSVSREKKERFSLILESASTNQTSMYLCASSPSLSGSIDTQYFGPGTRLTVL.

CDR3 amino acids: CASSGTSGGHTDTQYF. In nucleotides, the CDR3 is TGTGCCAGCAGCGGGACTAGCGGGGGCCACACAGATACGCAGTATTTT. V gene TRBV7-2 combines with J gene TRBJ2-3; 14 nucleotides match TRBD2. The CDR3 covers 16 residues. CDR1 is SGHTA, CDR2 FQGNSA, per germline. Trimming removed 5 bases from V and 2 bases from J; junction bases left unmatched: 3.

V usage is TRBV27 and J usage is TRBJ1-1, with TRBD1 matching 9 bases. Germline lookup yields CDR1 MNHEY and CDR2 SMNVEV (reference sequence). The CDR3 is made up of 16 amino acids. The ends lost 9 bases at V and 1 base at J; junction bases unmatched: 12. CDR3 in DNA: TGTGCCAGTAGCCCGGGTTGGGGACAGGGGAACACTGAAGCTTTCTTT. It specifies CASSPGWGQGNTEAFF.